The rows below give T cell receptor beta chains drawn from one sample of a study of T cell responses to AZD1222 COVID-19 vaccine. Sequencing used immunoSEQ multiplex PCR; TCRdb keeps in-frame clones, though not all of them. The data show more than 140,000 clones, around 89% seen once. The sample here was peripheral blood, taken on day 0 of MenACWY control vaccination. The source is an adult in good health. Both conserved end residues are part of each CDR3. A D gene is named only where the DNA matches it firmly. Clone size, where shown, is once, few, many, or a class for clones that have expanded.

d_call,j_call,v_call,clone_size,cdr3_aa,cdr3_nt
.,TRBJ2-2,TRBV27,.,CASSLRHLNTGELFF,TGTGCCAGCAGTCTTAGACACCTCAACACCGGGGAGCTGTTTTTT
TRBD1,TRBJ2-5,TRBV30,.,CAWSVGTGQRETQYF,TGTGCCTGGAGTGTTGGGACAGGGCAACGGGAGACCCAGTACTTC
.,TRBJ2-7,TRBV9,.,CASSVSPNKGGLNEQYF,TGTGCCAGCAGCGTATCCCCAAACAAGGGGGGGCTGAACGAGCAGTACTTC
.,TRBJ2-5,TRBV2,once,CASSEALGRATQYF,TGTGCCAGCAGTGAAGCGCTAGGAAGGGCGACCCAGTACTTC
.,TRBJ2-1,TRBV7-2,few,CASSQGALLFF,TGTGCCAGCAGCCAAGGGGCGCTGCTGTTCTTC
.,TRBJ1-2,TRBV5-5,.,CASTRVGYGYTF,TGTGCCAGCACCAGGGTGGGCTATGGCTACACCTTC
.,TRBJ1-2,TRBV29-1,once,CSVAPGNYGYTF,TGCAGCGTTGCTCCCGGGAACTATGGCTACACCTTC
.,TRBJ2-7,TRBV5-1,.,CASSLSGGQRIEQYF,TGCGCCAGCAGCTTGTCGGGGGGACAGAGGATCGAGCAGTACTTC
.,TRBJ2-1,TRBV19,few,CASSIVLALRGGEQFF,TGTGCCAGTAGTATAGTACTAGCGCTAAGGGGGGGTGAGCAGTTCTTC
TRBD2,TRBJ2-1,TRBV4-3,.,CASSPRGGLADNEQFF,TGCGCCAGCAGCCCCCGGGGAGGACTAGCGGACAATGAGCAGTTCTTC
.,TRBJ2-7,TRBV5-1,.,CASSFSPGDHEQYF,TGCGCCAGCAGCTTTTCCCCTGGGGACCACGAGCAGTACTTC
.,TRBJ1-5,TRBV19,.,CASSIRTSNQPQHF,TGTGCCAGTAGTATACGGACGAGCAATCAGCCCCAGCATTTT
.,TRBJ1-5,TRBV25-1,.,CASKSGPGNKCNQPQHF,TGTGCCAGCAAGAGTGGGCCTGGGAATAAATGCAATCAGCCCCAGCATTTT
.,TRBJ1-1,TRBV19,.,CASSYQGRTEAFF,TGTGCCAGTTCGTACCAGGGGAGGACTGAAGCTTTCTTT
TRBD2,TRBJ2-7,TRBV28,.,CASTLGLAGGRPYEQYF,TGTGCCAGCACCTTGGGACTAGCGGGGGGCCGGCCCTACGAGCAGTACTTC
.,TRBJ2-2,TRBV4-1,.,CASSQEPSGPSTGELFF,TGCGCCAGCAGCCAAGAACCCTCAGGACCATCCACCGGGGAGCTGTTTTTT
.,TRBJ2-2,TRBV9,.,CASSVELEELFF,TGTGCCAGCAGCGTAGAGTTGGAGGAGCTGTTTTTT
TRBD2,TRBJ2-3,TRBV28,.,CASSFRGDHGYGSTDTQYF,TGTGCCAGCAGTTTTCGGGGGGACCACGGTTACGGGTCAACAGATACGCAGTATTTT
.,TRBJ2-4,TRBV5-1,.,CASSLGTVAKNIQYF,TGCGCCAGCAGCTTGGGGACGGTAGCCAAAAACATTCAGTACTTC
.,TRBJ1-2,TRBV7-8,.,CASSLAMASRNYGYTF,TGTGCCAGCAGCTTAGCGATGGCATCGCGCAACTATGGCTACACCTTC
.,TRBJ2-3,TRBV12-3/TRBV12-4,.,CATQGRRDTQYF,TGTGCCACCCAGGGCCGCAGGGATACGCAGTATTTT
.,TRBJ2-1,TRBV12-1,.,CASSAGRGSYNEQFF,TGTGCCAGCAGCGCTGGACGCGGATCCTACAATGAGCAGTTCTTC
TRBD1,TRBJ1-4,TRBV5-1,.,CASRTRGQGNEKLFF,TGCGCCAGCCGTACCAGAGGACAGGGGAATGAAAAACTGTTTTTT
.,TRBJ2-2,TRBV5-4,.,CASSLAGTNTGELFF,TGTGCCAGCAGCTTGGCAGGGACAAACACCGGGGAGCTGTTTTTT
.,TRBJ2-7,TRBV10-3,.,CAISESGLGRHEQYF,TGTGCCATCAGTGAGTCAGGTTTGGGGAGACACGAGCAGTACTTC
TRBD1,TRBJ1-2,TRBV27,.,CASSLGDRGPYGYTF,TGTGCCAGCAGTTTAGGGGACAGGGGTCCCTATGGCTACACCTTC
TRBD1,TRBJ1-2,TRBV9,few,CASSVSGTGGSNYGYTF,TGTGCCAGCAGCGTGAGCGGGACAGGGGGTTCTAACTATGGCTACACCTTC
.,TRBJ2-7,TRBV6-5,.,CASSYSAGDYEQYF,TGTGCCAGCAGTTACTCAGCAGGGGACTACGAGCAGTACTTC
.,TRBJ2-7,TRBV9,.,CASSVDPKGSYEQYF,TGTGCCAGCAGCGTAGACCCCAAAGGGTCCTACGAGCAGTACTTC
.,TRBJ2-4,TRBV7-2,.,CASSPRGGDIQYF,TGTGCCAGCAGCCCTCGAGGGGGTGACATTCAGTACTTC
TRBD1,TRBJ1-4,TRBV7-8,.,CASSLRDRLNEKLFF,TGTGCCAGCAGCTTAAGGGACAGGCTTAATGAAAAACTGTTTTTT
.,TRBJ2-3,TRBV5-1,.,CASSLAGDSSQHTQYF,TGCGCCAGCAGCTTGGCCGGAGACTCCTCCCAACATACGCAGTATTTT
.,TRBJ2-3,TRBV7-6,.,CASSYGQGGAGDTQYF,TGTGCCAGCAGCTACGGACAGGGAGGGGCAGGTGATACGCAGTATTTT
.,TRBJ1-1,TRBV5-6,.,CASSLGGRKDMNTEAFF,TGTGCCAGCAGCCTAGGTGGACGGAAAGACATGAACACTGAAGCTTTCTTT
.,TRBJ1-1,TRBV6-5,.,CASRRTVNTEAFF,TGTGCCAGCAGGCGGACAGTGAACACTGAAGCTTTCTTT
TRBD1,TRBJ1-2,TRBV7-2,.,CASSRTGGNYGYTF,TGTGCCAGCAGCCGGACAGGGGGGAACTATGGCTACACCTTC
TRBD2,TRBJ2-1,TRBV2,.,CASRVASGTNEQFF,TGTGCCAGCAGGGTGGCTAGCGGGACCAATGAGCAGTTCTTC